Listed here are 10 T cell receptor beta chains from one sample, sequenced in a study of blood T cell repertoires in COVID-19. The data were produced by immunoSEQ multiplex PCR, yet TCRdb's version contains in-frame clones alone and is incomplete. Here the sample spans some 140,000 clones, 79% being singletons. Sample: peripheral blood. The source is a man aged 55 to 69 with acute or convalescent COVID-19.

The rearrangement uses TRBV4-1 and TRBJ2-3, with TRBD2 identical over 8 bases. Germline CDR1 is MGHRA and CDR2 is YSYEKL. V gave up 1 base and J gave up 1 base; unmatched junction bases: 1. The CDR3 has 15 residues. DNA for the CDR3: TGCGCCAGCAGCCAAGTTAGCGGGGGCACAGATACGCAGTATTTT. Its translation: CASSQVSGGTDTQYF.

The chain recombines TRBV6-1 with TRBJ1-6; 7 bases fit TRBD1. The CDR3 sequence is 15 residues long. Germline assignment: CDR1 MNHNS and CDR2 SASEGT. With V trimmed by 2 bases and J by 7 bases, 5 bases remained unmatched. CDR3 in amino acids: CASSELTGKNSPLHF. DNA of the CDR3: TGTGCCAGCAGTGAATTGACAGGGAAGAATTCACCCCTCCACTTT.

CDR3 amino acids: CSAGTDNEQFF. The CDR3 DNA reads as TGCAGTGCGGGGACAGACAATGAGCAGTTCTTC. The chain recombines TRBV20-1 with TRBJ2-1; the match to TRBD1 covers 7 bases. Germline trimming cut 6 bases from V and 5 bases from J; bases unmatched to any gene: 1. Germline CDR1 is DFQATT and CDR2 is SNEGSKA (reference sequence). The length of the CDR3 is 11 residues.

This clone was counted only a few times. J is TRBJ1-5 and V is TRBV7-2; TRBD1 matches 10 bases. The V segment lost 5 bases and the J segment 4 bases; nucleotides outside the gene matches: 5. This CDR3 has 15 residues. Germline V lookup: CDR1 SGHTA, CDR2 FQGNSA. In DNA, the CDR3 is TGTGCCAGCAGCCCAGGACAGGGGGAAAATCAGCCCCAGCATTTT. As protein: CASSPGQGENQPQHF.

The rearrangement uses TRBV4-1 and TRBJ1-2, with 8 positions matching TRBD1. With V trimmed by 0 bases and J by 5 bases, 5 bases remained unmatched. This CDR3 is built from 15 residues. CDR1 is MGHRA and CDR2 is YSYEKL in the germline V gene. In DNA, the CDR3 is TGCGCCAGCAGCCAAGATCTAGACAGGGGTTATGGCTACACCTTC. Residues: CASSQDLDRGYGYTF.

The CDR3 reads CATSSRGTGAYEQYF. In DNA, the CDR3 is TGTGCCACCAGCTCCCGAGGGACTGGGGCCTACGAGCAGTACTTC. The rearrangement links TRBV15 to TRBJ2-7; a weak D match, TRBD2 (6 bases). Trimming stripped 5 bases from V and 2 bases from J, with 16 bases between. This CDR3 is built from 15 residues. Germline-derived CDR1 and CDR2 are LNHNV and YYDKDF (reference sequence).

This chain joins TRBV19 and TRBJ2-4; tentatively, D is TRBD2 (5 bases). The CDR3 loop spans 16 amino acids. Germline assignment: CDR1 LNHDA and CDR2 SQIVND (reference sequence). Trimming cost V 1 base and J 0 bases, with 10 bases left between them. The DNA for the CDR3 is TGTGCCAGTAGTATAGGGAGCGGTCTAGCCAAAAACATTCAGTACTTC. Protein product: CASSIGSGLAKNIQYF. The full variable domain, in which reference TRBV19 and TRBJ2-4 provide the parts outside the CDR3, is DGGITQSPKYLFRKEGQNVTLSCEQNLNHDAMYWYRQDPGQGLRLIYYSQIVNDFQKGDIAEGYSVSREKKESFPLTVTSAQKNPTAFYLCASSIGSGLAKNIQYFGAGTRLSVL.

The genes are TRBV28 and TRBJ1-5; D perhaps matches TRBD1 (5 bases). Trimming removed 6 bases from V and 1 base from J, with 16 bases in between. Germline CDR1 and CDR2: MDHEN and SYDVKM. The CDR3 runs to 16 residues. CDR3 sequence (DNA): TGTGCCAGCAGCACCCCCGGGCAGGGAAGCAATCAGCCCCAGCATTTT. As protein: CASSTPGQGSNQPQHF.

The CDR3 sequence: CASSLERLRYEQYF. CDR3 sequence (DNA): TGTGCCAGCAGCTTGGAAAGACTCCGCTACGAGCAGTACTTC. The rearrangement joins TRBV5-5 to TRBJ2-7; unclear D gene. Germline lookup yields CDR1 SGHKS and CDR2 YYEKEE (reference sequence). Trimming pared 0 bases from V and 3 bases from J, leaving 10 bases between. The CDR3 has 14 amino acids.

The chain has TRBV6-5 and TRBJ2-7, with 11 bases aligning to TRBD2. The CDR3 loop spans 13 amino acids. Trimming took 10 bases from V and 1 from J; bases not matched to a gene: 3. Germline CDR1 is MNHEY and CDR2 is SVGAGI. The CDR3: CATGTSGSYEQYF. CDR3 bases: TGTGCCACCGGGACTAGCGGTTCCTACGAGCAGTACTTC.